Described below is a single TCR beta chain sequence and its context. The target antigen is unknown. This sample is part of a study of shared clonotypes between healthy human individuals. CD4+ cells were split into CD45RA+ naive and CD45RA-negative memory subsets. Broader study findings: Among donors, sharing of clonotypes was expected to be affected by sequencing depth. Sample collection involved blood only; tissue repertoires are likely different. Across a few donors, naive CD4 shared around 5%, naive CD8 under 4%, memory CD4 roughly 2.4%, memory CD8 about 0.4%.

Method: immunoSEQ multiplex PCR; TCRdb's copy keeps in-frame clones and lacks some. The sample shows more than 150,000 clones, around 63% of them seen only once. CDR3 length equals 15 residues. V lost 7 bases and J 5 bases, leaving 19 bases between the germline ends. Germline-derived CDR1 and CDR2 are SGHRS and YFSETQ. The gene calls are TRBV5-1 and TRBJ2-1; possibly TRBD1 or TRBD2 for D (7 bases each). The sequencing input was memory CD4+ T cells sorted from blood. The subset is: CD45RA-negative fraction. The origin of this receptor is a man under 40 in good health. CDR3 sequence (DNA): TGCGCCAGCGCGCAGGGAGGGACAGTAAACAATGAGCAGTTCTTC. Amino acids: CASAQGGTVNNEQFF. The variable domain in full, with the rest retrieved from reference TRBV5-1 and TRBJ2-1, is KAGVTQTPRYLIKTRGQQVTLSCSPISGHRSVSWYQQTPGQGLQFLFEYFSETQRNKGNFPGRFSGRQFSNSRSEMNVSTLELGDSALYLCASAQGGTVNNEQFFGPGTRLTVL.